The 25 T cell receptor beta chains below were found in one sample sequenced in a study of CD8 T cells in ankylosing spondylitis. MiXCR, run by TCRdb on the 5' RACE reads, gives a single entry per CDR3 protein. The table includes 150,000 to 200,000 distinct CDR3 sequences, 13% detected once. Sequenced: blood, either unsorted or a sorted T cell fraction (not recorded which). All receptors come from a female donor with ankylosing spondylitis or in good health (not recorded which).

This clonotype was counted ten times or more. V and J are TRBV20-1 and TRBJ2-7; the D is unclear. V was pared by 3 bases and J by 0 bases, with 3 bases between. CDR1 DFQATT and CDR2 SNEGSKA come from the germline V gene (reference sequence). CDR3 length equals 11 residues. The CDR3 is CSARASYEQYF. DNA for the CDR3: TGCAGTGCTAGGGCCTCCTACGAGCAGTACTTC.

This clonotype was seen ten or more times. This chain connects TRBV11-2 to TRBJ2-2; 10 nucleotides agree with TRBD2. Trimming removed 0 bases from V and 4 bases from J; junction bases left unmatched: 5. The germline V gene has CDR1 SGHAT and CDR2 FQNNGV. The CDR3 is 17 amino acids. The CDR3 coding sequence is TGTGCCAGCAGCTTAGATCCAGGGACTAGCGCCACCGGGGAGCTGTTTTTT. This gives the protein CASSLDPGTSATGELFF.

This clonotype was observed a single time. V is TRBV7-9 and J is TRBJ2-1; TRBD2 aligns across 11 bases. Unmatched junction bases numbered 5, after V lost 5 bases and J lost 5 bases. Germline V gene lookup returns CDR1 SEHNR and CDR2 FQNEAQ (reference sequence). CDR3 length: 15 residues. CDR3 bases: TGTGCCAGCAGCCCCAGACTAGCGGGAAACAATGAGCAGTTCTTC. Its protein is CASSPRLAGNNEQFF. Combining the CDR3 with reference TRBV7-9 and TRBJ2-1 gives the whole variable domain DTGVSQNPRHKITKRGQNVTFRCDPISEHNRLYWYRQTLGQGPEFLTYFQNEAQLEKSRLLSDRFSAERPKGSFSTLEIQRTEQGDSAMYLCASSPRLAGNNEQFFGPGTRLTVL.

This clonotype was seen at least ten times. The CDR3 DNA follows: TGTGCCAGCAGCCTCTCGGGGGGCGAGGGTCAGCCCCAGCATTTT. Protein sequence: CASSLSGGEGQPQHF. This chain joins TRBV3-1 and TRBJ1-5; possible D gene TRBD1, 6 bases. Germline loops: CDR1 LGHDT, CDR2 YNNKEL (reference sequence). V was cut by 4 bases and J by 6 bases, with 16 bases left in between. The CDR3 contains 15 residues.

This clonotype appeared many times. This chain uses TRBV5-1 with TRBJ2-1; D call uncertain. The CDR3 length is 15 residues. Looked up from germline, CDR1 is SGHRS and CDR2 is YFSETQ. V dropped 0 bases and J dropped 3 bases, with 10 bases sitting between them. The CDR3 loop is CASSLDSGVYNEQFF. The CDR3 nucleotides are TGCGCCAGCAGCTTGGATTCGGGTGTCTACAATGAGCAGTTCTTC.

This clonotype was seen many times. Written as DNA, the CDR3 is TGTGCCAGCAGTCCCTCGACAGGGACTAACTATGGCTACACCTTC. This encodes CASSPSTGTNYGYTF. This chain connects TRBV12-3 or TRBV12-4 to TRBJ1-2, with 7 bases lining up with TRBD1. The length of the CDR3 is 15 residues. The V segment lost 5 bases and the J segment 0 bases; nucleotides outside the gene matches: 6.

This clonotype was seen repeatedly, ten times or more. The chain uses TRBV20-1 and TRBJ1-2, with D tentatively TRBD1 (6 bases). Per germline, CDR1 DFQATT and CDR2 SNEGSKA (reference sequence). The CDR3 length is 16 residues. V was pared by 5 bases and J by 4 bases, with 23 bases between. The CDR3 DNA sequence: TGCAGTGCTGGCCCTAATCGGGTACAGGGCGTCTATGGCTACACCTTC. Residues: CSAGPNRVQGVYGYTF.

This clonotype was recorded many times. The rearrangement links TRBV12-3 or TRBV12-4 to TRBJ2-1; 8 nucleotides agree with TRBD2. This CDR3 region has 15 residues. V lost 5 bases and J lost 8; bases outside the gene matches: 11. In DNA, the CDR3 is TGTGCCAGCAGTGTCCCGGGACTAGGGATAGATGAGCAGTTCTTC. It is translated as CASSVPGLGIDEQFF.

This clonotype was counted only a few times. The gene calls are TRBV11-2 and TRBJ1-2; D ambiguous. Germline-derived CDR1 and CDR2 are SGHAT and FQNNGV. Trimming stripped 4 bases from V and 2 bases from J, with 8 bases between. This CDR3 is built from 13 residues. The CDR3 DNA is TGTGCCAGCAGCTACTCGGGGAACTATGGCTACACCTTC. Translating gives CASSYSGNYGYTF.

The V call is TRBV12-3 or TRBV12-4, the J call TRBJ2-5; D might be TRBD2 (6 bases). Between the trimmed V and J ends, which lost 5 bases and 7 bases, there was a span of 23 bases. The CDR3 spans 16 residues. The CDR3 region has the DNA TGTGCCAGCAGTCCGGCCTGGAATACGGGGCGGGGGACCCAGTACTTC. Translation gives CASSPAWNTGRGTQYF.

The sample holds many counts of this clonotype. V and J are TRBV12-3 or TRBV12-4 and TRBJ1-1, with D possibly being TRBD1 (5 bases). V was trimmed by 1 base and J by 2 bases, leaving 8 bases between them. The CDR3 totals 14 residues. The CDR3 sequence: CASSLGTPNTEAFF. The CDR3 DNA reads TGTGCCAGCAGTTTAGGGACACCAAACACTGAAGCTTTCTTT.

This chain links TRBV23-1 with TRBJ2-7; the D is unclear. TRBV23-1 is marked as an open reading frame, function uncertain. This CDR3 spans 14 amino acids. Trimming removed 8 bases from V and 0 bases from J, with 14 bases in between. The CDR3 DNA reads TGCGCCAGCCAGCGCCTTCGCCACTCCTACGAGCAGTACTTC. Amino acids: CASQRLRHSYEQYF.

V gene TRBV20-1 combines with J gene TRBJ2-7, with D possibly TRBD2 on 6 matching bases. Germline-derived CDR1 and CDR2 are DFQATT and SNEGSKA (reference sequence). V gave up 5 bases and J gave up 2 bases, with 10 bases separating them. The CDR3 runs to 12 residues. CDR3 nucleotides: TGCAGTGCTGAGTGGGGGGCCTACGAGCAGTACTTC. Protein sequence: CSAEWGAYEQYF.

This clonotype was seen ten or more times. This rearrangement joins TRBV20-1 to TRBJ2-1; 9 bases are shared with TRBD2. Losses at the gene ends were 0 bases for V and 2 bases for J; bases not matched to a gene: 5. The V gene's germline CDR1 is DFQATT and CDR2 SNEGSKA (reference sequence). This CDR3 is 16 amino acids long. The CDR3, as DNA: TGCAGTGCTAGAGATGGGGCGGGAGGGACCTACAATGAGCAGTTCTTC. Protein sequence: CSARDGAGGTYNEQFF.

This clonotype was seen a few times. The CDR3 DNA reads as TGTGCCAGCAGCCAAGAGGGCGCGGGCTACAATGAGCAGTTCTTC. Amino acids: CASSQEGAGYNEQFF. The rearrangement joins TRBV4-2 to TRBJ2-1, with D tentatively TRBD2 (5 bases). CDR3 length equals 15 residues. Germline CDR1 is LGHNA and CDR2 is YNFKEQ. The V gene lost 0 bases and the J gene lost 3 bases, with 9 bases spanning the gap.

The chain couples TRBV28 to TRBJ2-3; TRBD2 matches at 9 bases. With 3 bases clipped from V and 1 base from J, the junction kept 2 bases outside the gene matches. The CDR3 is made up of 15 amino acids. Germline V gene lookup returns CDR1 MDHEN and CDR2 SYDVKM. The CDR3 coding sequence is TGTGCCAGCAGTTTCAGACTAGCGGGCACAGATACGCAGTATTTT. Translated, it gives CASSFRLAGTDTQYF.

Ten or more counts support this clonotype. The chain links TRBV12-5 to TRBJ1-3; TRBD1 might be the D (5 bases). Germline CDR1 and CDR2: LGHNT and FRNRAP. V was trimmed by 0 bases and J by 6 bases, leaving 18 bases between them. The CDR3 length is 17 residues. CDR3 protein: CASGLVPGGIRANTIYF. In DNA, the CDR3 is TGTGCTAGTGGTTTGGTCCCCGGGGGGATTCGAGCAAACACCATATATTTT. The variable domain in full, completed from reference TRBV12-5 and TRBJ1-3, reads DARVTQTPRHKVTEMGQEVTMRCQPILGHNTVFWYRQTMMQGLELLAYFRNRAPLDDSGMPKDRFSAEMPDATLATLKIQPSEPRDSAVYFCASGLVPGGIRANTIYFGEGSWLTVV.

This clonotype was seen ten or more times. The gene calls are TRBV10-3 and TRBJ2-3; D remains unclear. The CDR3 loop spans 11 amino acids. Germline V CDR1 and CDR2: ENHRY, SYGVKD. V lost 6 bases and J 0 bases, leaving 1 base between the germline ends. CDR3 DNA sequence: TGTGCCATCAGAAGCACAGATACGCAGTATTTT. Its protein is CAIRSTDTQYF.

The chain uses TRBV5-1 and TRBJ1-2; TRBD1 aligns across 7 bases. V was pared by 2 bases and J by 3 bases, with 4 bases of the junction left unmatched. There are 14 residues in the CDR3. In germline, CDR1 is SGHRS, CDR2 YFSETQ. The CDR3 DNA sequence: TGCGCCAGCAGCTTTCTCCAGGGGGACTATGGCTACACCTTC. Translation gives CASSFLQGDYGYTF.

This clonotype was found many times. In nucleotides, the CDR3 is TGTGCCAGCAGCAAAGGCCGCGGGGGCTCCTACGAGCAGTACTTC. It is translated as CASSKGRGGSYEQYF. The chain recombines TRBV21-1 with TRBJ2-7. TRBV21-1 is a pseudogene. The CDR3 covers 15 residues.

Comments on this clonotype: The junction differs from germline at one of its ends, possibly a read error. The V call is TRBV11-2, the J call TRBJ2-1, with D maybe TRBD1 (7 bases). Per the germline V gene, CDR1 is SGHAT and CDR2 is FQNNGV. The CDR3 has 20 residues. The DNA for the CDR3 is TGTGCCAGCAGCTCAAGAAAGACAGGGACTGTAAGGTATTCCTTCAATGAGCAGTTCTTC. Translation gives CASSSRKTGTVRYSFNEQFF.

This clonotype was seen a handful of times. The CDR3 DNA follows: TGTGCCAGCAGCCAAGGACTAGCGGGAGAGGGAGATACGCAGTATTTT. Its protein is CASSQGLAGEGDTQYF. This chain connects TRBV3-1 to TRBJ2-3; 12 bases align to TRBD2. The germline V gene has CDR1 LGHDT and CDR2 YNNKEL (reference sequence). The J segment lost 5 bases and the V segment lost 1 base, leaving 4 bases of the junction unmatched. The length of the CDR3 is 16 residues.

This clonotype was observed a few times. V and J are TRBV7-2 and TRBJ2-1; 14 bases map to TRBD2. V was clipped by 4 bases and J by 15 bases; unmatched bases: 8. In germline, CDR1 is SGHTA, CDR2 FQGNSA. The CDR3 extends over 14 amino acids. The CDR3 is CASSSVTSGRERFF. CDR3 nucleotides: TGTGCCAGCAGCTCCGTGACTAGCGGGAGGGAACGGTTCTTC.

This clonotype was found a few times. J is TRBJ1-1 and V is TRBV6-5; D is undetermined. The CDR3 length is 16 residues. Trimming removed 4 bases at V and 4 bases at J, with 19 bases between. Germline values: CDR1 MNHEY, CDR2 SVGAGI. The CDR3 nucleotides are TGTGCCAGCAGTTCTCCCTCGGCGGGGTTGGGCACTGAAGCTTTCTTT. It specifies CASSSPSAGLGTEAFF.

This clonotype was counted many times. The chain is built from TRBV2 and TRBJ1-1; D gene ambiguous. This CDR3 comprises 12 residues. V shed 9 bases and J shed 1 base, with 9 bases lying between them. CDR1 and CDR2 (germline): SNHLY, FYNNEI. The CDR3 DNA reads TGTGCCAGGATTGGAGAGAACACTGAAGCTTTCTTT. Amino acid sequence: CARIGENTEAFF.